This TCR beta chain was profiled in a study of naive and memory T cell subsets. RNA was extracted from less than 3 ml of whole blood of healthy adults. Input was roughly 1 to 1000 ng of DNase-treated total RNA without cell sorting. This clonotype qualifies as medium-sized (0.01 to 0.1%). An end of the junction differs from the germline gene, which may be a read error. Blood and skin TCR RNA was reverse transcribed with alpha and beta constant primers. Each CDR3 protein is one row after TCRdb ran MiXCR on the 5' RACE reads. The sample has about 22,000 distinct CDR3 sequences; about 4% are singletons. Germline V gives CDR1 LNHDA, CDR2 SQIVND (reference sequence). The CDR3 is 16 amino acids.

The receptor was isolated from a male donor in good health. The chain carries TRBV19 and TRBJ2-3; the match to TRBD2 covers 8 bases. The CDR3 reads CASSVDGGGSTDTQYF. The CDR3 nucleotides read TGTGCCAGTAGTGTAGACGGGGGGGGCAGCACAGATACGCAGTATTTT.